The rows below give T cell receptor beta chains drawn from one sample of a study of cytomegalovirus exposure and HLA in healthy donors. TCRdb keeps only in-frame clones here, not all; method: immunoSEQ multiplex PCR. Seen here are 150,000 to 200,000 clones, roughly 80% observed once, and the top ten hold around 0.27%. Specimen: PBMCs. The source is a boy aged 10-17 years in good health and CMV-seronegative. CDR3s include the opening cysteine and the closing phenylalanine or tryptophan. D genes are given only for firm matches. Size is stated for part of the rows, as once, few or many counts, or as a class when the clone is expanded.

clone_size: -
v_call: TRBV27
d_call: TRBD2
j_call: TRBJ2-4
cdr3_length: 17
cdr3_aa: CASRGTTRPAEENIQYF

clone_size: -
v_call: TRBV29-1
d_call: -
j_call: TRBJ1-3
cdr3_length: 13
cdr3_aa: CSVEAGAGNTIYF

clone_size: -
v_call: TRBV9
d_call: -
j_call: TRBJ2-2
cdr3_length: 15
cdr3_aa: CASSPTGARLGELFF

clone_size: -
v_call: TRBV6-6
d_call: -
j_call: TRBJ1-1
cdr3_length: 15
cdr3_aa: CASSFGGDGNTEAFF

clone_size: -
v_call: TRBV5-1
d_call: TRBD2
j_call: TRBJ2-2
cdr3_length: 15
cdr3_aa: CASSLALAGTGELFF

clone_size: -
v_call: TRBV11-2
d_call: -
j_call: TRBJ2-7
cdr3_length: 13
cdr3_aa: CASSLDRRYEQYF

clone_size: few
v_call: TRBV6-1
d_call: TRBD1
j_call: TRBJ1-1
cdr3_length: 15
cdr3_aa: CASQRGRVPNTEAFF

clone_size: -
v_call: TRBV19
d_call: TRBD1
j_call: TRBJ2-7
cdr3_length: 19
cdr3_aa: CASSIRPSGTGGPPYEQYF

clone_size: -
v_call: TRBV2
d_call: -
j_call: TRBJ2-7
cdr3_length: 11
cdr3_aa: CASRGRGEQYF

clone_size: -
v_call: TRBV14
d_call: -
j_call: TRBJ1-6
cdr3_length: 14
cdr3_aa: CASSPGYYNSPLHF

clone_size: -
v_call: TRBV9
d_call: -
j_call: TRBJ2-3
cdr3_length: 15
cdr3_aa: CASSVGGPGTDTQYF

clone_size: once
v_call: TRBV30
d_call: TRBD1
j_call: TRBJ1-3
cdr3_length: 16
cdr3_aa: CAWSDGTGLSGNTIYF

clone_size: -
v_call: TRBV30
d_call: TRBD1
j_call: TRBJ2-5
cdr3_length: 15
cdr3_aa: CAWSGGHPGGETQYF

clone_size: -
v_call: TRBV6-6
d_call: -
j_call: TRBJ1-2
cdr3_length: 11
cdr3_aa: CASSPRGGYTF

clone_size: few
v_call: TRBV6-5
d_call: -
j_call: TRBJ1-2
cdr3_length: 15
cdr3_aa: CATTEQGGIFYGYTF

clone_size: -
v_call: TRBV6-1
d_call: TRBD2
j_call: TRBJ2-1
cdr3_length: 16
cdr3_aa: CASSGPMVAGYNEQFF

clone_size: -
v_call: TRBV5-4
d_call: -
j_call: TRBJ1-1
cdr3_length: 15
cdr3_aa: CASSSPRGGNTEAFF

clone_size: -
v_call: TRBV27
d_call: -
j_call: TRBJ1-2
cdr3_length: 16
cdr3_aa: CASSLTRAVLLGGYTF

clone_size: -
v_call: TRBV6-5
d_call: -
j_call: TRBJ1-4
cdr3_length: 12
cdr3_aa: CASSRRNEKLFF

clone_size: -
v_call: TRBV4-1
d_call: -
j_call: TRBJ1-4
cdr3_length: 17
cdr3_aa: CASSQGPWGGAGEKLFF